The source of this T cell receptor (beta chain) is a study of vaccination and CD4 T cells after COVID-19 (dated by TCRdb to about 2022). With respect to the entire study: Every convalescent patient had a positive nasal swab PCR test for SARS-CoV-2, with mild disease in roughly ten patients and severe disease in one. The convalescent cohort included six males and four females, with two Hispanic individuals, seven Caucasians, two Asians and one multiracial person. Two doses of either the Pfizer-BioNTech BNT162b2 vaccine (n=8) or the Moderna mRNA-1273 vaccine (n=2) were administered to participants. Post-COVID blood samples from convalescent patients were collected a median of around 100 days after diagnosis, with a range of 35 to 161 days. The time from the second vaccine dose to post-vaccine blood sampling had a median of roughly 79 days and ranged from about 14 to 241 days. Overlapping spike peptide pools from SARS-CoV-2 and from the common cold coronaviruses HCoV-NL63, HCoV-OC43 and HCoV-229E were used as culture stimuli. In control cultures, a CEFX viral epitope pool was used as positive control, an HIV-1 Nef peptide pool was used as negative control, or no peptide was added. In nine to eleven COVID-19 convalescent patients and a few infection-naive healthy vaccine recipients, researchers compared the spike-specific CD4+ TCR repertoire from before mRNA vaccination with the repertoire from after. Broader findings and caveats from the paper: Nearly all vaccine-specific clones in convalescent patients (304 of 307) were mono-reactive for SARS-CoV-2 spike rather than cross-reactive with common cold coronaviruses. Although the median number of SARS-CoV-2-reactive clonotypes went up from roughly 20 after infection to 38 after vaccination, the increase was not significant. Only a relatively small number of convalescent patients were included in the study, and early timepoints following natural infection were not analyzed. In convalescent patients, a median about 84% of post-vaccine SARS-CoV-2-reactive clones were detected only after vaccination, and vaccine-specific priming was suggested by this finding.

CDR1 SGDLS and CDR2 YYNGEE were looked up in the germline V gene. The germline ends are 5 bases apart after V is trimmed by 0 bases and J by 10 bases. The CDR3 contains 12 residues, cysteine and phenylalanine counted. Only CDR3 DNA is held: 36 bases, read in frame from base 1. As to this clonotype: Its antigen specificity is not known. The input lacks base qualities; no much larger clone sits a single base away.

The protocol used for the library was PCR. DNA from cultured CD4+ T cells underwent TCR sequencing with the Oncomine TCR Beta short-read assay at the Johns Hopkins FTIC core. The QIAamp micro DNA kit was used to extract genomic DNA from the cultured CD4+ T cells. Oncomine TCR Beta libraries from cultured CD4+ T cells were pooled using unique dual indexes and sequenced on an Illumina iSeq 100. The published analysis was carried out like this. Non-productive sequences were removed, and CDR3s not starting with C, not ending with F or W, or shorter than 7 amino acids were discarded. Antigen-specific clonotypes were identified with the MANAFEST web application by comparing peptide-stimulated wells with reference and other culture wells. Positive clones required FDR below 0.05, an odds ratio above 5, and productive frequency above 0.1% in at least two of three replicate wells. A clonotype was classed as cross-reactive if the clonotype showed significant expansion both in SARS-CoV-2 spike wells and in at least one common cold coronavirus spike condition. Similarity between CDR3 sequences was evaluated in R version 3.6.1 using Levenshtein distances (stringdist) and unrooted phylogenetic trees (ape). Using fastp trimming at Q25 and MiXCR clonotype assembly, TCRdb reanalyzed the public sequencing data and kept in-frame beta chains. Here each entry gathers all rows of one CDR3 protein and keeps the most common genes and DNA. The V and J calls here are based on TCRdb, not the publication. A total of over 14,000 distinct CDR3 sequences appear in this sample, under 60% of them only once. The top ten constitute about 13% of the sample.

Read against the paper, the sample's treatment or condition label means: approximately nine-day PBMC culture with coronavirus spike peptide pools or control peptides (ViraFEST assay). The study used the ViraFEST assay, which expanded antigen-specific T cells with peptide pools and then identified expanded clonotypes by TCR sequencing. The positive SARS-CoV-2 PCR tests of the convalescent patients were dated from March to December 2020, before the Alpha, Beta and Delta variants emerged in the United States. Each well held 2 million to 2.5 million PBMCs cultured with roughly 9.2 ug/ml peptide pools in IMDM containing approximately 4.8% human AB serum and approximately 10 IU/ml IL-2. Half of the culture medium was replaced with fresh IL-2-containing medium on days 3 and 7. After 10 to 11 days of culture, CD4+ T cells were isolated by negative selection with the EasySep CD4+ T cell isolation kit. PBMCs were separated from whole blood using Ficoll-Paque Plus gradient centrifugation and then either used fresh or cryopreserved at -140C. Each culture condition was generally run in triplicate wells.

The V and J genes are TRBV9 and TRBJ1-6, with the identity of the D gene unclear. This TCR derives from a human donor who had recovered from COVID-19. Input material: CD4+ T cells from blood, cultured in vitro. The CDR3 region has the sequence CASSVGSSPLHF. The DNA sequence is given as TGTGCCAGCAGCGTAGGCAGCTCACCCCTCCACTTT.